This T cell receptor beta chain stems from a study of blood T cell repertoires in COVID-19. Assay: immunoSEQ multiplex PCR; the TCRdb copy retains only in-frame clones and omits some. Here the sample spans under 250,000 clones, 88% being singletons. The material sequenced was peripheral blood. This receptor was identified in a man older than 75 with acute or convalescent COVID-19.

The CDR3 loop is CATSSKVQVYNEQFF. CDR3 sequence (DNA): TGTGCCACCAGCAGTAAAGTCCAGGTCTACAATGAGCAGTTCTTC. The gene calls are TRBV15 and TRBJ2-1; D unclear. The V and J ends lost 3 bases and 3 bases respectively, with 12 bases between them. CDR3 length: 15 amino acids. Germline CDR1 and CDR2: LNHNV and YYDKDF (reference sequence).